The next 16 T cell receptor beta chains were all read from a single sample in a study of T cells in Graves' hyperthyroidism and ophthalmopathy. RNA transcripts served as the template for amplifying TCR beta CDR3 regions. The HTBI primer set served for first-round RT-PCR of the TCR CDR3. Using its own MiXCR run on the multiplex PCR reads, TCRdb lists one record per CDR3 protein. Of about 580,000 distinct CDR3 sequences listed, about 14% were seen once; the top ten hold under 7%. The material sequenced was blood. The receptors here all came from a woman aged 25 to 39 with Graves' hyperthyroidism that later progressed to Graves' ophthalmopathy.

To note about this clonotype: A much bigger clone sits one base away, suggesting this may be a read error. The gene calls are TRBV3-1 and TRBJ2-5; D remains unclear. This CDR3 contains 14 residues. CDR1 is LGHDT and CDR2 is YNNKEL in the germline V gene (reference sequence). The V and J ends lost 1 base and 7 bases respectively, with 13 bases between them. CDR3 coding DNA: TGTGCCAGCAGCCAAGCGGCGGAAGGTAGGACCCAGTACTTC. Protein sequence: CASSQAAEGRTQYF.

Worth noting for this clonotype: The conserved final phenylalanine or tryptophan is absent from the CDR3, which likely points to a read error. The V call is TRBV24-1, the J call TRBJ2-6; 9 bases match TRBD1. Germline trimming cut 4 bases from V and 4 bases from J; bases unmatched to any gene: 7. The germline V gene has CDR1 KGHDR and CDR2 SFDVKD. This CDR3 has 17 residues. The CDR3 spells CATSDPGTGYGANVLTL. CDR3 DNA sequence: TGTGCCACCAGTGACCCCGGGACAGGGTACGGGGCCAACGTCCTGACTCTC.

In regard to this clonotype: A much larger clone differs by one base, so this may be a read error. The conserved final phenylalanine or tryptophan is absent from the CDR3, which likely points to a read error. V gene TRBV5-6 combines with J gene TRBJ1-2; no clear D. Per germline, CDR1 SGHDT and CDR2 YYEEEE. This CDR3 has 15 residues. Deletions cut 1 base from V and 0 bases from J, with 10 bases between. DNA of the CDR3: TGTGCCAGCAGCTTGACGGTTATAGCTAACTATGGCTACACCCTC. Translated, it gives CASSLTVIANYGYTL.

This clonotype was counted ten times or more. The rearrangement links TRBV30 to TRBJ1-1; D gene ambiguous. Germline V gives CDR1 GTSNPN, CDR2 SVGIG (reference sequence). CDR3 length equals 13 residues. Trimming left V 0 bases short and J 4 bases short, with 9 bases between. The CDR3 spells CAWSVGQFTEAFF. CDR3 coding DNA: TGTGCCTGGAGTGTAGGGCAGTTCACTGAAGCTTTCTTT. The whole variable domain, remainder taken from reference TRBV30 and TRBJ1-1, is SQTIHQWPATLVQPVGSPLSLECTVEGTSNPNLYWYRQAAGRGLQLLFYSVGIGQISSEVPQNLSASRPQDRQFILSSKKLLLSDSGFYLCAWSVGQFTEAFFGQGTRLTVV.

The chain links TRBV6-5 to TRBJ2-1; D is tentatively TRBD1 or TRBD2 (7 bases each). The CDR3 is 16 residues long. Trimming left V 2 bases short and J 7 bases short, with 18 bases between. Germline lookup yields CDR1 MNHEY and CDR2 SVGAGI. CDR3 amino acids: CASSYRGRELENEQFF. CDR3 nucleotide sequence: TGTGCCAGCAGTTACAGGGGGCGGGAGTTAGAGAATGAGCAGTTCTTC.

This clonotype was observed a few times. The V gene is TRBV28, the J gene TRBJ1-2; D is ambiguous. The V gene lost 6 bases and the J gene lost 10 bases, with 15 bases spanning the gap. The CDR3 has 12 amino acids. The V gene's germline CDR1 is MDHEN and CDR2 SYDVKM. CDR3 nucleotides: TGTGCCAGCAGCGACGGCCTCGGTGTCTACACCTTC. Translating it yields CASSDGLGVYTF.

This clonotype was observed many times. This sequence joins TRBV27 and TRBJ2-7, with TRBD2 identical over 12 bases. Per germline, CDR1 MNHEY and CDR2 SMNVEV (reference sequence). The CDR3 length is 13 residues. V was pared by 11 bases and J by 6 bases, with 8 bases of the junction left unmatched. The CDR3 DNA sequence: TGTGCCTCCAGACTAGCGGGAGAAACCGAGCAGTACTTC. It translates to CASRLAGETEQYF.

The CDR3 coding sequence is TGTGCCACCAGTGAAGGGAGGACTTACCTCGGGGAGCTGTTTTTT. Residues: CATSEGRTYLGELFF. The chain recombines TRBV24-1 with TRBJ2-2; maybe TRBD2 (6 bases). V was cut by 4 bases and J by 7 bases, with 15 bases left in between. The CDR3 loop spans 15 amino acids. Germline CDR1 reads KGHDR; CDR2 reads SFDVKD.

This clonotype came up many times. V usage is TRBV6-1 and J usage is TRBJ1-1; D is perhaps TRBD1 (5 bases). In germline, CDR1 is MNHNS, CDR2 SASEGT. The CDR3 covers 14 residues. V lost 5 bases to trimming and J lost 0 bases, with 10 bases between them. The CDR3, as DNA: TGTGCCAGCAGTTACAGGAGCATGAACACTGAAGCTTTCTTT. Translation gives CASSYRSMNTEAFF.

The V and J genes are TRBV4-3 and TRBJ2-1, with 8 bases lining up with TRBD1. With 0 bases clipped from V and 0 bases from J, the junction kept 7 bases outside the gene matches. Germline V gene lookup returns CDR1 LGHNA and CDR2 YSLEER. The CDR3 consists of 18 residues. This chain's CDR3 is CASSQERDRGPSYNEQFF. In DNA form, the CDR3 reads TGCGCCAGCAGCCAAGAGAGAGACAGGGGTCCCTCCTACAATGAGCAGTTCTTC.

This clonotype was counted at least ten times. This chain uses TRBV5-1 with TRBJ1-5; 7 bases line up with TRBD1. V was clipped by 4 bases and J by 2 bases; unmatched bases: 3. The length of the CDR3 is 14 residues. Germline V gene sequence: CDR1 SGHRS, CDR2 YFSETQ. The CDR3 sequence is CASSPGQGNQPQHF. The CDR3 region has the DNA TGCGCCAGCAGCCCCGGACAGGGCAATCAGCCCCAGCATTTT.

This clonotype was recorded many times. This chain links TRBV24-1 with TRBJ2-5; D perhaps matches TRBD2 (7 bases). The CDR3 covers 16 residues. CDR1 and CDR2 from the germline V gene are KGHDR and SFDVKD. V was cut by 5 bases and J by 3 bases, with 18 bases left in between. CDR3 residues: CATSVPLGGGEETQYF. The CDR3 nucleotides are TGTGCCACCAGTGTTCCCCTAGGGGGGGGCGAAGAGACCCAGTACTTC.

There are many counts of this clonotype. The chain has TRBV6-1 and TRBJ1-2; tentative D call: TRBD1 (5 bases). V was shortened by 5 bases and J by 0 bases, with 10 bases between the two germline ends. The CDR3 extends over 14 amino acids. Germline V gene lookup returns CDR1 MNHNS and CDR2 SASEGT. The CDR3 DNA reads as TGTGCCAGCAGTTGGGACGGTACTAACTATGGCTACACCTTC. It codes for CASSWDGTNYGYTF.

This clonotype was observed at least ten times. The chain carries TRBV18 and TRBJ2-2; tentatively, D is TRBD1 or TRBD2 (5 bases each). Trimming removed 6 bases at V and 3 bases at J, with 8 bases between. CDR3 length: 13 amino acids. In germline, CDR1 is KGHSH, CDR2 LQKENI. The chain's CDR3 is CASSGTDTGELFF. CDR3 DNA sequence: TGTGCCAGCTCCGGGACCGACACCGGGGAGCTGTTTTTT.

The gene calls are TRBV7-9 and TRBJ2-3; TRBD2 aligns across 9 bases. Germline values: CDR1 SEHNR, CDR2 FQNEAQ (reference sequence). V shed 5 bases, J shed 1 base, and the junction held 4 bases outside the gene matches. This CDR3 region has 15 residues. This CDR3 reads CASSRLADGTDTQYF. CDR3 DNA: TGTGCCAGCAGCCGACTAGCGGACGGCACAGATACGCAGTATTTT.

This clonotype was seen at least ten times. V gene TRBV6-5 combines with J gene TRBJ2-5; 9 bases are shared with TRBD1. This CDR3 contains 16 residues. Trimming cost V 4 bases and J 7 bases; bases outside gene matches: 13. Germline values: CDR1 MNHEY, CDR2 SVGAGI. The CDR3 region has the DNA TGTGCCAGCAGTTCCCCGTGGACAGGGGTGATGGGGACCCAGTACTTC. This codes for CASSSPWTGVMGTQYF.